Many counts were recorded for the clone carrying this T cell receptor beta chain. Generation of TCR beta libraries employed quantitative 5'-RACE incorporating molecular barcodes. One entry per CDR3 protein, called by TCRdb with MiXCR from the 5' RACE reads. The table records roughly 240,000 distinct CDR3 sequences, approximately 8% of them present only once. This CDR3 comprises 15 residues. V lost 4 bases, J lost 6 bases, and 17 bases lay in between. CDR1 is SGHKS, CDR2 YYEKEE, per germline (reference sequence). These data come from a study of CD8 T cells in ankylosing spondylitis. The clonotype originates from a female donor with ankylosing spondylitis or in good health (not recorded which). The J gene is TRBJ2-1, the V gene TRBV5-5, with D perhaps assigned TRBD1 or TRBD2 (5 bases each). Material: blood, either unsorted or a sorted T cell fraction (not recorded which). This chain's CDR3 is CASSGRQRLLNEQFF. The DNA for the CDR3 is TGTGCCAGCAGCGGGAGACAGAGACTACTCAATGAGCAGTTCTTC. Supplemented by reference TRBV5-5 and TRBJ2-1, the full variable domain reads DAGVTQSPTHLIKTRGQQVTLRCSPISGHKSVSWYQQVLGQGPQFIFQYYEKEERGRGNFPDRFSARQFPNYSSELNVNALLLGDSALYLCASSGRQRLLNEQFFGPGTRLTVL.